Described below is a single T cell receptor beta chain sequence and its context. Its antigen remains unidentified. The record originates from a study of graft-versus-host responses after intestinal transplantation. The repertoire was sequenced with immunoSEQ multiplex PCR; TCRdb's copy has only in-frame clones and lacks some. Of 80,000 to 85,000 clones listed, around 92% are singletons. The V segment lost 0 bases and the J segment 5 bases; nucleotides outside the gene matches: 9. Germline V CDR1 and CDR2: GTSNPN, SVGIG (reference sequence). CDR3 length: 15 residues. The sample consisted of unstimulated CD4+ T cells sorted from spleen or lymph node cells, taken before intestinal transplant. This sequence joins TRBV30 and TRBJ2-7, with 8 nucleotides matching TRBD1. This clonotype was obtained from a human donor who received an intestinal transplant. CDR3 bases: TGTGCCTGGAGTGTACAAGGGACAGGTCTCAACGAGCAGTACTTC. Its translation is CAWSVQGTGLNEQYF.